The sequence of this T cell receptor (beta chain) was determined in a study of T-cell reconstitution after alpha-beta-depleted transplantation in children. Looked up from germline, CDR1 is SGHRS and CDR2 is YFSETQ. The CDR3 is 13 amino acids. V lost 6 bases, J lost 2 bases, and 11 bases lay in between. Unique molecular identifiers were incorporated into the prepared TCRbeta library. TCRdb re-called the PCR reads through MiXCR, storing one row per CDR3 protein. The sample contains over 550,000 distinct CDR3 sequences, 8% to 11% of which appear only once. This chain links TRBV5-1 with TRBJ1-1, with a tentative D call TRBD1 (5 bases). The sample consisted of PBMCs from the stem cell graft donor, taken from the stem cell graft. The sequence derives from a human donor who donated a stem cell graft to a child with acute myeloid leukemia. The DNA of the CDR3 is TGCGCCAGCACCAGGGACGGCAACACTGAAGCTTTCTTT. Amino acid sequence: CASTRDGNTEAFF.